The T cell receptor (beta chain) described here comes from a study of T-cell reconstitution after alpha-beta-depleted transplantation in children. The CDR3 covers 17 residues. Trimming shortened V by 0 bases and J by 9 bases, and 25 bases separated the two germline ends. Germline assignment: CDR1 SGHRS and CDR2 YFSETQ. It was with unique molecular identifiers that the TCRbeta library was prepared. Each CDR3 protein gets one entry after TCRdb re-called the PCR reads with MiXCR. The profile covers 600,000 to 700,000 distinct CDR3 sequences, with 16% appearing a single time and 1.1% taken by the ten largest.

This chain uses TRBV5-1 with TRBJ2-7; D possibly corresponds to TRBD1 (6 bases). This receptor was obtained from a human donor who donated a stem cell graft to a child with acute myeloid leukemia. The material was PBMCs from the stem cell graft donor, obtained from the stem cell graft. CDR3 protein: CASSLDRPGQSRRGQYF. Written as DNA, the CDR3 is TGCGCCAGCAGCTTGGATCGTCCCGGACAGTCCAGGCGAGGGCAGTACTTC.